This is a list of T cell receptor beta chains from one sample in a study of blood T cell repertoires in COVID-19. Repertoires were generated with immunoSEQ multiplex PCR, while TCRdb's copy carries only in-frame clones and drops some. Of about 160,000 clones listed, 65% to 90% were seen once; the top ten hold around 3.3%. Sequences were obtained from peripheral blood. The receptors were sampled from a man between 65 and 85 years old with acute or convalescent COVID-19. The CDR3 runs from the conserved cysteine through the conserved F or W. Each record gives: V gene, J gene, CDR3 protein.

v_gene: TRBV28; j_gene: TRBJ2-2; CDR3aa: CASSLEGLGRSNTGELFF
v_gene: TRBV7-9; j_gene: TRBJ1-1; CDR3aa: CASSHRQANTEAFF
v_gene: TRBV11-2; j_gene: TRBJ2-3; CDR3aa: CASSLQGTTDTQYF
v_gene: TRBV10-3; j_gene: TRBJ2-3; CDR3aa: CAISEIRGGTDTQYF
v_gene: TRBV27; j_gene: TRBJ2-1; CDR3aa: CASRVPGLAGVNEQFF
v_gene: TRBV24-1; j_gene: TRBJ1-5; CDR3aa: CATSVGGEIQPQHF
v_gene: TRBV7-3; j_gene: TRBJ1-2; CDR3aa: CASGTEYGYTF
v_gene: TRBV14; j_gene: TRBJ1-2; CDR3aa: CASSQDYRYGYTF
v_gene: TRBV28; j_gene: TRBJ1-5; CDR3aa: CASSELQGMGNQPQHF
v_gene: TRBV4-3; j_gene: TRBJ2-3; CDR3aa: CASSQDTGLTDTQYF
v_gene: TRBV11-2; j_gene: TRBJ2-3; CDR3aa: CASMSSGRPDTQYF
v_gene: TRBV12-3/TRBV12-4; j_gene: TRBJ1-1; CDR3aa: CASSRQAEAFF
v_gene: TRBV28; j_gene: TRBJ1-2; CDR3aa: CASSLRGEGYTF
v_gene: TRBV19; j_gene: TRBJ2-1; CDR3aa: CASSIRGQETNEQFF
v_gene: TRBV6-5; j_gene: TRBJ1-2; CDR3aa: CASSFRTGSSYGYTF
v_gene: TRBV29-1; j_gene: TRBJ2-3; CDR3aa: CSVNTGGVDTQYF
v_gene: TRBV7-9; j_gene: TRBJ2-3; CDR3aa: CASSLEGTSTDTQYF
v_gene: TRBV6-2/TRBV6-3; j_gene: TRBJ2-3; CDR3aa: CASSYSAGLDTQYF
v_gene: TRBV15; j_gene: TRBJ2-1; CDR3aa: CATSRDLGQGIGEQFF
v_gene: TRBV7-3; j_gene: TRBJ2-1; CDR3aa: CASSPGVGYNEQFF
v_gene: TRBV20-1; j_gene: TRBJ2-3; CDR3aa: CSARLDTQYF
v_gene: TRBV28; j_gene: TRBJ2-7; CDR3aa: CASSLRGGVRQHEQYF
v_gene: TRBV19; j_gene: TRBJ2-3; CDR3aa: CASSKRLAGDADTQYF
v_gene: TRBV6-5; j_gene: TRBJ2-7; CDR3aa: CASSPTGNEQYF
v_gene: TRBV6-1; j_gene: TRBJ2-4; CDR3aa: CASSEAQGGPAKNIQYF
v_gene: TRBV24-1; j_gene: TRBJ2-1; CDR3aa: CATSDPGLAGAHYNEQFF
v_gene: TRBV6-6; j_gene: TRBJ2-7; CDR3aa: CASSPTSGALYEQYF
v_gene: TRBV28; j_gene: TRBJ1-1; CDR3aa: CASSLSRVPNTEAFF
v_gene: TRBV7-8; j_gene: TRBJ2-1; CDR3aa: CASSPRLAGGYNEQFF
v_gene: TRBV9; j_gene: TRBJ2-7; CDR3aa: CASSVGWGPPYEQYF
v_gene: TRBV6-2/TRBV6-3; j_gene: TRBJ2-7; CDR3aa: CASSTRGSVTYEQYF
v_gene: TRBV4-2; j_gene: TRBJ2-1; CDR3aa: CASSQAGTSGYYNEQFF
v_gene: TRBV28; j_gene: TRBJ2-7; CDR3aa: CVTRAGVEQYF
v_gene: TRBV5-1; j_gene: TRBJ2-7; CDR3aa: CASSGDTGPYEQYF
v_gene: TRBV5-4; j_gene: TRBJ1-6; CDR3aa: CASSLERDSLNSPLHF
v_gene: TRBV3-1/TRBV3-2; j_gene: TRBJ2-7; CDR3aa: CASSQDIRGQRGEQYF
v_gene: TRBV15; j_gene: TRBJ2-7; CDR3aa: CATSRASVAPYEQYF
v_gene: TRBV5-1; j_gene: TRBJ1-3; CDR3aa: CASSVAGSPGNTIYF
v_gene: TRBV14; j_gene: TRBJ2-5; CDR3aa: CASSHRDRARLAGGLETQYF
v_gene: TRBV7-9; j_gene: TRBJ2-3; CDR3aa: CASSLPGLISTDTQYF
v_gene: TRBV12-3/TRBV12-4; j_gene: TRBJ1-1; CDR3aa: CASSLRGGTEAFF
v_gene: TRBV6-5; j_gene: TRBJ1-5; CDR3aa: CASSYSPEYQPQHF
v_gene: TRBV9; j_gene: TRBJ2-1; CDR3aa: CASSVASRPYNEQFF
v_gene: TRBV5-5; j_gene: TRBJ1-5; CDR3aa: CASSLTGGLDQPQHF
v_gene: TRBV7-6; j_gene: TRBJ2-5; CDR3aa: CASSPVGRAQETQYF
v_gene: TRBV7-2; j_gene: TRBJ2-5; CDR3aa: CASSHRGQQETQYF
v_gene: TRBV11-2; j_gene: TRBJ2-2; CDR3aa: CASSLALRGQVLGTGELFF
v_gene: TRBV20-1; j_gene: TRBJ2-2; CDR3aa: CSASKVGTANTGELFF
v_gene: TRBV4-2; j_gene: TRBJ2-5; CDR3aa: CASSPGGQETQYF